This section outlines one TCR beta chain sequence together with its context. This sample is part of a study of blood T cell repertoires in COVID-19. Study background: The study drew acute and convalescent COVID-19 samples from the United States, Italy and Spain. PBMCs, B-cell-depleted T cells, or T cells provided the cDNA or gDNA that made up the material.

Between the trimmed V and J ends, which lost 2 bases and 3 bases, there was a span of 5 bases. Germline V lookup: CDR1 MNHEY, CDR2 SMNVEV (reference sequence). The CDR3 consists of 14 residues. Per the original data handling: Cell counts per sample came from amplifying reference gene primers. TCRdb's table, derived via immunoSEQ multiplex PCR, lists solely in-frame clones and lacks some. Clone size and V and J calls were adopted from that table, with D and trimming inferred from the DNA. The data contain 120,000 or so clones, over 55% of them singletons. This clonotype originated in a woman between 65 and 79 years old with acute or convalescent COVID-19. The rearrangement joins TRBV27 to TRBJ1-6, with no clear D. Material: peripheral blood. The DNA of the CDR3 is TGTGCCAGCAGTTTACCAAACTATAATTCACCCCTCCACTTT. Its protein product is CASSLPNYNSPLHF.